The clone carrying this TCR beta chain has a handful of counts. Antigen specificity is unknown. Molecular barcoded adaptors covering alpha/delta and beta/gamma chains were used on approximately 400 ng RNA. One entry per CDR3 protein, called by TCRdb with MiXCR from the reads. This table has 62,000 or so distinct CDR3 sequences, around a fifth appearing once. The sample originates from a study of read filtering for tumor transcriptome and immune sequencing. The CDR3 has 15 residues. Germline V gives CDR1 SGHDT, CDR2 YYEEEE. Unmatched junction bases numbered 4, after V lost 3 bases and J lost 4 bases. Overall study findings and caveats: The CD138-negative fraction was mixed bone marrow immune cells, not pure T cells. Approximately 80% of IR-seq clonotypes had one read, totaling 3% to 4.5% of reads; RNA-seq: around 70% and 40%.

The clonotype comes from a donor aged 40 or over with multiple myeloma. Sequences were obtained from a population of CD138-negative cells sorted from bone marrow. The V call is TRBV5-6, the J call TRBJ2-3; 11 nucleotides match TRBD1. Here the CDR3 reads CASSSDRGLSDTQYF. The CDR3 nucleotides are TGTGCCAGCAGCTCGGACAGGGGGCTTTCAGATACGCAGTATTTT.